Each of the 32 T cell receptor beta chains below was sequenced from the same sample in a study of human thymus T cells. Repertoires were generated with immunoSEQ multiplex PCR, while TCRdb's copy carries only in-frame clones and drops some. The table has some 130,000 clones, over 85% seen once; the top ten hold around 0.025%. Corrective cardiac surgery supplied the resected thymus tissue. Source material: thymus tissue. These TCRs come from a boy in the first two years of life with a congenital heart defect but otherwise immunologically healthy.

Only one count was recorded for this clone. The gene calls are TRBV5-4 and TRBJ1-2; 10 bases align to TRBD1. In germline, CDR1 is SGHNT, CDR2 YYREEE (reference sequence). This CDR3 comprises 15 residues. Unmatched junction bases numbered 9, after V lost 4 bases and J lost 6 bases. CDR3 residues: CASSPDGDRGHGYTF. The CDR3 coding sequence is TGTGCCAGCAGCCCGGACGGGGACAGGGGTCATGGCTACACCTTC.

The table lists this clone with a count of one. CDR3 in amino acids: CASSSQGTVVGNTIYF. In DNA form, the CDR3 reads TGTGCCAGCAGCTCGCAGGGCACAGTTGTCGGAAACACCATATATTTT. V gene TRBV7-2 combines with J gene TRBJ1-3, with a possible D match to TRBD1 (5 bases). Trimming stripped 4 bases from V and 4 bases from J, with 17 bases between. The CDR3 sequence is 16 residues long. CDR1 SGHTA and CDR2 FQGNSA come from the germline V gene.

The genes are TRBV15 and TRBJ2-3; 10 bases agree with TRBD2. From germline, CDR1 is LNHNV and CDR2 YYDKDF (reference sequence). The CDR3 contains 15 residues. Trimming at V came to 2 bases and at J to 4 bases, leaving 3 bases not matched to a gene. Here the CDR3 reads CATSRLAGGSDTQYF. The CDR3 nucleotides read TGTGCCACCAGCAGATTAGCGGGGGGATCAGATACGCAGTATTTT.

The rearrangement joins TRBV11-3 to TRBJ2-5; D perhaps matches TRBD1 (6 bases). CDR1 SGHNT and CDR2 YENEEA come from the germline V gene. The CDR3 runs to 15 residues. V lost 4 bases and J 4 bases, leaving 16 bases between the germline ends. CDR3 protein: CASSSGEEGLETQYF. CDR3 in DNA: TGTGCCAGCAGCTCAGGGGAAGAGGGATTAGAGACCCAGTACTTC.

The chain couples TRBV14 to TRBJ2-1, with a weak D call TRBD2 (8 bases). The CDR3 runs to 18 residues. CDR1 is SGHDN, CDR2 FVKESK, per germline. The V end was cut by 0 bases, the J end by 4 bases, with 19 bases between. CDR3 in amino acids: CASSQDGGQRGLYNEQFF. CDR3 in DNA: TGTGCCAGCAGCCAAGACGGGGGACAGCGGGGGCTTTACAATGAGCAGTTCTTC.

V usage is TRBV12-5 and J usage is TRBJ2-1; possible D gene TRBD2, 5 bases. The CDR3 has 17 amino acids. Per the germline V gene, CDR1 is LGHNT and CDR2 is FRNRAP. Deletions cut 6 bases from V and 5 bases from J, with 23 bases between. The CDR3 DNA sequence: TGTGCTAGTGGCCGTGAGGGTCCTTTTTACCCACACAATGAGCAGTTCTTC. This gives the protein CASGREGPFYPHNEQFF. Together with reference TRBV12-5 and TRBJ2-1, the CDR3 gives the full variable domain: DARVTQTPRHKVTEMGQEVTMRCQPILGHNTVFWYRQTMMQGLELLAYFRNRAPLDDSGMPKDRFSAEMPDATLATLKIQPSEPRDSAVYFCASGREGPFYPHNEQFFGPGTRLTVL.

This clone was found once. This chain uses TRBV28 with TRBJ1-2, with D perhaps TRBD1 (6 bases). CDR1 and CDR2 from the germline V gene are MDHEN and SYDVKM. The CDR3 has 15 residues. Trimming pared 5 bases from V and 0 bases from J, leaving 13 bases between. The CDR3 sequence: CASSHPRDTNYGYTF. The CDR3 DNA reads TGTGCCAGCAGTCACCCCAGGGACACTAACTATGGCTACACCTTC.

The V call is TRBV4-2, the J call TRBJ2-7; D gene ambiguous. The germline V gene has CDR1 LGHNA and CDR2 YNFKEQ. The CDR3 is 12 residues long. The V end lost 1 base, the J end lost 5 bases, and 6 bases lay between the germline ends. The CDR3 DNA follows: TGTGCCAGCAGCCAAGGTCGGGACGAGCAGTACTTC. This encodes CASSQGRDEQYF.

The chain joins TRBV7-9 to TRBJ2-3; 12 bases are shared with TRBD2. The CDR3 has 18 residues. The germline CDR1 and CDR2 sequences are SEHNR and FQNEAQ (reference sequence). The trim removed 1 base at V and 1 base at J, leaving 6 bases unmatched. DNA for the CDR3: TGTGCCAGCAGCTTAGGCTCTAGCGGGGGGGCCGGCACAGATACGCAGTATTTT. It yields the protein CASSLGSSGGAGTDTQYF.

This chain links TRBV14 with TRBJ2-1, with D perhaps TRBD2 (7 bases). CDR1 and CDR2 from the germline V gene are SGHDN and FVKESK. V lost 0 bases and J 5 bases, leaving 14 bases between the germline ends. The CDR3 has 16 residues. The CDR3 coding sequence is TGTGCCAGCAGCCAAGACTGGGGGGGCCTACACAATGAGCAGTTCTTC. Residues: CASSQDWGGLHNEQFF.

This rearrangement joins TRBV5-1 to TRBJ1-1; 11 bases align to TRBD1. This CDR3 is 13 amino acids long. The V gene end was trimmed by 8 bases and the J gene end by 3 bases; junction bases not matched to a gene: 3. CDR1 and CDR2 from the germline V gene are SGHRS and YFSETQ. The CDR3, as DNA: TGCGCCAGTCGGACAGGGGGCGACACTGAAGCTTTCTTT. Encoded protein: CASRTGGDTEAFF.

The rearrangement links TRBV2 to TRBJ1-2, with 8 bases matching TRBD1. The length of the CDR3 is 13 residues. The germline gives CDR1 SNHLY, CDR2 FYNNEI. With V trimmed by 4 bases and J by 14 bases, 12 bases remained unmatched. In nucleotides, the CDR3 is TGTGCCAGCAGTGGATCGACCGGGACAGGTACTACCTTC. Translation gives CASSGSTGTGTTF. Using reference TRBV2 and TRBJ1-2 for the parts outside the CDR3, the full variable domain is EPEVTQTPSHQVTQMGQEVILRCVPISNHLYFYWYRQILGQKVEFLVSFYNNEISEKSEIFDDQFSVERPDGSNFTLKIRSTKLEDSAMYFCASSGSTGTGTTFGSGTRLTVV.

The gene calls are TRBV5-6 and TRBJ1-4; D is unclear. The germline V gene has CDR1 SGHDT and CDR2 YYEEEE. Trimming left V 0 bases short and J 1 base short, with 10 bases between. This CDR3 has 16 residues. CDR3 DNA: TGTGCCAGCAGCTTGGCCGTCGGCAGAACTAATGAAAAACTGTTTTTT. Translating it yields CASSLAVGRTNEKLFF. Full variable domain (missing parts from reference TRBV5-6 and TRBJ1-4): DAGVTQSPTHLIKTRGQQVTLRCSPKSGHDTVSWYQQALGQGPQFIFQYYEEEERQRGNFPDRFSGHQFPNYSSELNVNALLLGDSALYLCASSLAVGRTNEKLFFGSGTQLSVL.

The genes are TRBV14 and TRBJ2-1; D not certain. The CDR3 extends over 15 amino acids. Germline V gives CDR1 SGHDN, CDR2 FVKESK. The V end was cut by 2 bases, the J end by 0 bases, with 8 bases between. CDR3 in amino acids: CASSQYLSSYNEQFF. The CDR3 bases are TGTGCCAGCAGCCAATACCTGAGCTCCTACAATGAGCAGTTCTTC.

V gene TRBV7-8 combines with J gene TRBJ1-1, with 7 bases aligning to TRBD1. Germline trimming cut 5 bases from V and 3 bases from J; bases unmatched to any gene: 3. Germline values: CDR1 SGHVS, CDR2 FQNEAQ. This CDR3 comprises 13 residues. CDR3 residues: CASSRDRDTEAFF. DNA for the CDR3: TGTGCCAGCAGCCGAGACAGGGACACTGAAGCTTTCTTT.

The chain is built from TRBV28 and TRBJ2-1; 15 positions match TRBD2. Germline V lookup: CDR1 MDHEN, CDR2 SYDVKM. V was clipped by 2 bases and J by 2 bases; unmatched bases: 1. The CDR3 covers 17 residues. This CDR3 reads CASSLGLAGGPYNEQFF. The CDR3 DNA reads TGTGCCAGCAGTTTAGGACTAGCGGGGGGGCCCTACAATGAGCAGTTCTTC.

The rearrangement links TRBV5-6 to TRBJ2-5; D is perhaps TRBD1 (6 bases). The ends were cut back, 3 bases at V and 2 bases at J, with 14 bases in the middle. The CDR3 is 15 residues long. Per germline, CDR1 SGHDT and CDR2 YYEEEE. For the CDR3, the DNA is TGTGCCAGCAGCTGGAGACAGGTTTATCAAGAGACCCAGTACTTC. It yields the protein CASSWRQVYQETQYF.

The J gene is TRBJ1-2, the V gene TRBV6-5, with a possible D match to TRBD1 (6 bases). The V end lost 4 bases, the J end lost 7 bases, and 10 bases lay between the germline ends. The CDR3 is 12 residues long. The germline CDR1 and CDR2 sequences are MNHEY and SVGAGI. The CDR3: CASSSLGGGYTF. DNA of the CDR3: TGTGCCAGCAGTTCCTTAGGGGGTGGCTACACCTTC.

V and J are TRBV6-5 and TRBJ1-4; 8 positions match TRBD1. Losses at the gene ends were 6 bases for V and 3 bases for J; bases not matched to a gene: 3. CDR1 is MNHEY, CDR2 SVGAGI, per germline. The CDR3 spans 14 residues. CDR3 residues: CASRGTGANEKLFF. The CDR3 bases are TGTGCCAGCAGAGGGACAGGTGCTAATGAAAAACTGTTTTTT.

The V gene is TRBV5-6, the J gene TRBJ1-4; 7 bases are a match to TRBD1. The germline CDR1 and CDR2 sequences are SGHDT and YYEEEE. The J segment lost 5 bases and the V segment lost 4 bases, leaving 8 bases of the junction unmatched. This CDR3 contains 15 residues. CDR3 residues: CASSPGQEVNEKLFF. Here the CDR3 DNA reads TGTGCCAGCAGCCCCGGACAGGAGGTCAATGAAAAACTGTTTTTT.

This chain links TRBV15 with TRBJ2-5; D is possibly TRBD2 (6 bases). Germline CDR1 reads LNHNV; CDR2 reads YYDKDF (reference sequence). The CDR3 has 15 amino acids. V was pared by 3 bases and J by 3 bases, with 14 bases between. The CDR3 here is CATSRGTTGEETQYF. CDR3 in DNA: TGTGCCACCAGCAGGGGAACGACGGGAGAAGAGACCCAGTACTTC.

J is TRBJ2-7 and V is TRBV11-2; TRBD1 might be the D (5 bases). The CDR3 is made up of 16 amino acids. CDR1 and CDR2 from the germline V gene are SGHAT and FQNNGV. V shed 5 bases and J shed 4 bases, with 21 bases lying between them. CDR3 loop: CASSTSPGSFVYEQYF. The CDR3, as DNA: TGTGCCAGCAGCACCTCACCAGGGTCCTTCGTATACGAGCAGTACTTC.

This clone appeared a single time. The chain is built from TRBV28 and TRBJ2-1; 9 bases match TRBD1. The CDR3 extends over 14 amino acids. J gave up 7 bases and V 7 bases, and 8 bases lay outside the gene matches. Looked up from germline, CDR1 is MDHEN and CDR2 is SYDVKM. CDR3 in amino acids: CASIPGQGENEQFF. The DNA for the CDR3 is TGTGCCAGCATACCGGGACAGGGTGAGAATGAGCAGTTCTTC.

This chain connects TRBV7-9 to TRBJ1-4; 8 bases fit TRBD1. The CDR3 sequence is 15 residues long. The germline V gene has CDR1 SEHNR and CDR2 FQNEAQ (reference sequence). V shed 4 bases and J 7 bases; nucleotides not matched to a gene: 8. CDR3 bases: TGTGCCAGCAGCTGCCAGGGGGCAAGAAGTGAAAAACTGTTTTTT. This translates into CASSCQGARSEKLFF. Based on the CDR3 plus reference TRBV7-9 and TRBJ1-4, the full variable domain is DTGVSQNPRHKITKRGQNVTFRCDPISEHNRLYWYRQTLGQGPEFLTYFQNEAQLEKSRLLSDRFSAERPKGSFSTLEIQRTEQGDSAMYLCASSCQGARSEKLFFGSGTQLSVL.

This clone was seen once. CDR3 loop: CSVEGIQETQYF. The CDR3 DNA reads as TGCAGCGTTGAAGGGATTCAAGAGACCCAGTACTTC. The chain has TRBV29-1 and TRBJ2-5; D gene unclear. Germline-derived CDR1 and CDR2 are SQVTM and ANQGSEA. This CDR3 spans 12 amino acids. The germline V and J ends were trimmed by 1 base and 2 bases, with 5 bases remaining between them.

V usage is TRBV27 and J usage is TRBJ2-3; TRBD2 agrees at 14 bases. V trimming: 4 bases; J trimming: 0 bases; junction bases outside the gene matches: 9. CDR3 length equals 19 residues. Germline CDR1 and CDR2: MNHEY and SMNVEV (reference sequence). This CDR3 reads CASSSSGTSGGISTDTQYF. CDR3 bases: TGTGCCAGCAGTTCCTCCGGGACTAGCGGGGGCATTAGCACAGATACGCAGTATTTT.

The chain employs TRBV9 and TRBJ1-1, with TRBD1 matching 7 bases. This CDR3 comprises 15 residues. The V gene's germline CDR1 is SGDLS and CDR2 YYNGEE. Trimming removed 4 bases from V and 4 bases from J; junction bases left unmatched: 10. This CDR3 is CASSPRNRGGTEAFF. The CDR3, as DNA: TGTGCCAGCAGCCCCCGAAACAGGGGAGGCACTGAAGCTTTCTTT.

This clone was seen a single time. The CDR3 region is CASSLGQGMDEQYF. The CDR3 coding sequence is TGTGCCAGCAGCTTAGGACAGGGTATGGACGAGCAGTACTTC. The rearrangement links TRBV11-3 to TRBJ2-7, with TRBD1 matching over 7 bases. This CDR3 comprises 14 residues. Unmatched junction bases numbered 5, after V lost 1 base and J lost 5 bases. Germline V gene lookup returns CDR1 SGHNT and CDR2 YENEEA. Together with reference TRBV11-3 and TRBJ2-7, the CDR3 gives the full variable domain: EAGVVQSPRYKIIEKKQPVAFWCNPISGHNTLYWYLQNLGQGPELLIRYENEEAVDDSQLPKDRFSAERLKGVDSTLKIQPAELGDSAVYLCASSLGQGMDEQYFGPGTRLTVT.

The chain is built from TRBV7-9 and TRBJ1-4, with D possibly matching TRBD1 (5 bases). CDR3 length: 14 residues. CDR1 is SEHNR, CDR2 FQNEAQ, per germline (reference sequence). V was trimmed by 1 base and J by 4 bases, leaving 7 bases between them. The CDR3 reads CASSLVGVNEKLFF. The CDR3 nucleotides are TGTGCCAGCAGCTTAGTGGGGGTTAATGAAAAACTGTTTTTT. Full variable domain (rest looked up from reference TRBV7-9 and TRBJ1-4): DTGVSQNPRHKITKRGQNVTFRCDPISEHNRLYWYRQTLGQGPEFLTYFQNEAQLEKSRLLSDRFSAERPKGSFSTLEIQRTEQGDSAMYLCASSLVGVNEKLFFGSGTQLSVL.

The genes are TRBV5-6 and TRBJ2-5, with a possible D match to TRBD1 (6 bases). The CDR3 loop spans 15 amino acids. Per germline, CDR1 SGHDT and CDR2 YYEEEE. V was pared by 1 base and J by 1 base, with 11 bases between. The chain's CDR3 is CASSLPQGLQETQYF. In DNA, the CDR3 is TGTGCCAGCAGCTTGCCACAGGGTCTCCAAGAGACCCAGTACTTC.

The V gene is TRBV9, the J gene TRBJ1-4; D uncertain. The CDR3 extends over 15 amino acids. The germline V gene has CDR1 SGDLS and CDR2 YYNGEE. V lost 0 bases to trimming and J lost 3 bases, with 9 bases between them. The CDR3 coding sequence is TGTGCCAGCAGCGTAGAGCCAGGACCTAATGAAAAACTGTTTTTT. Translating it yields CASSVEPGPNEKLFF.

This chain joins TRBV25-1 and TRBJ1-2; D not resolved. This CDR3 comprises 11 residues. The V gene's germline CDR1 is MGHDK and CDR2 SYGVNS. Trimming removed 1 base from V and 7 bases from J, with 4 bases in between. CDR3 loop: CASSEFRGYTF. CDR3 DNA sequence: TGTGCCAGCAGTGAATTTCGTGGCTACACCTTC.